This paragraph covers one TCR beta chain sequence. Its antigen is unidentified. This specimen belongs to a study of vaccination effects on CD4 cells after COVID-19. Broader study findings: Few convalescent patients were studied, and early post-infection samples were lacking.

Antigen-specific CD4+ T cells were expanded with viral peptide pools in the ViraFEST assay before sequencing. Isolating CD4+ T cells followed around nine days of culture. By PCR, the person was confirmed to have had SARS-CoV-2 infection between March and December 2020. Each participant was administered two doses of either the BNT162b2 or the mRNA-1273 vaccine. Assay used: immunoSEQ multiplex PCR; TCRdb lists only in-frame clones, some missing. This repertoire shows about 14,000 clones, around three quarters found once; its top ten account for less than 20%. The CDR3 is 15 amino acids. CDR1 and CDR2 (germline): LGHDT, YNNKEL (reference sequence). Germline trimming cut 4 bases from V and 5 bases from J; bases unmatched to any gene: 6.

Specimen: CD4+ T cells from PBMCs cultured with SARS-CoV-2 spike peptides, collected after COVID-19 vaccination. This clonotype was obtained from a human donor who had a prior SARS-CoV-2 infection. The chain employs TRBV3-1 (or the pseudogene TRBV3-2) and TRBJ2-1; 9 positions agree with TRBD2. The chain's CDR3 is CASSPRLAAHNEQFF. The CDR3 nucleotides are TGTGCCAGCAGCCCTCGACTAGCGGCCCACAATGAGCAGTTCTTC.